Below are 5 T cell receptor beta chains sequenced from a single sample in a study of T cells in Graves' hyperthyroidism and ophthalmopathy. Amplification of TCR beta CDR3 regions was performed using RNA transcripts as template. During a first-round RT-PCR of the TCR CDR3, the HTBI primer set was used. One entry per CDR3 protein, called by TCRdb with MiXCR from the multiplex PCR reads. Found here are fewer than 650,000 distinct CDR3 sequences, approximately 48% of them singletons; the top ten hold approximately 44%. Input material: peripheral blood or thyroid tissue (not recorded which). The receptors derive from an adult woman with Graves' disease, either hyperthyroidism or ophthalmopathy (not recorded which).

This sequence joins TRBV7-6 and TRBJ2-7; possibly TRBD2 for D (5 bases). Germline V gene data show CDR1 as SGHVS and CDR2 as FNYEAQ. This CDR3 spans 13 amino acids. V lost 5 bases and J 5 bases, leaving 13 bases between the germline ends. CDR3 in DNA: TGTGCCAGCAGCCGAGGGAAGGGAGACGAGCAGTACTTC. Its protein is CASSRGKGDEQYF.

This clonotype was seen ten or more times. CDR3 loop: CASSGPGPYEQYF. CDR3 nucleotides: TGTGCCAGCAGCGGACCGGGTCCCTACGAGCAGTACTTC. The chain carries TRBV7-6 and TRBJ2-7; D gene unclear. V shed 5 bases and J shed 2 bases, with 10 bases lying between them. Germline CDR1 is SGHVS and CDR2 is FNYEAQ. The CDR3 covers 13 residues.

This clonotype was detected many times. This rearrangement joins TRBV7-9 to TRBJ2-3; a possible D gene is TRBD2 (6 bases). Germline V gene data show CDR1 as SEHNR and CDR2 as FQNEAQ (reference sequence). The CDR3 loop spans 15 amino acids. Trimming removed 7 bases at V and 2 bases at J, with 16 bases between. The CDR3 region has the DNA TGTGCCAGCACCGGAGATGGCGGGAACACAGATACGCAGTATTTT. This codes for CASTGDGGNTDTQYF.

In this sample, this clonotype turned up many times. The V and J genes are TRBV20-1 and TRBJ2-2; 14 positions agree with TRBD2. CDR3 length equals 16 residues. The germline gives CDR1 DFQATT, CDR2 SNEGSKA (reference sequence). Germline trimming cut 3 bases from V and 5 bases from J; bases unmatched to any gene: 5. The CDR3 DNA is TGCAGTGCTAGGACTAGCGGGAGGGTTGATACCGGGGAGCTGTTTTTT. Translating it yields CSARTSGRVDTGELFF.

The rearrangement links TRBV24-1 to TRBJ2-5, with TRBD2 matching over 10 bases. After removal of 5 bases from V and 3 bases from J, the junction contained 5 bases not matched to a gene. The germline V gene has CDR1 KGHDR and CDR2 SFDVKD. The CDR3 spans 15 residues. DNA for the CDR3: TGTGCCACCAGTGGACTAGCGGGTGCAAAAGAGACCCAGTACTTC. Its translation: CATSGLAGAKETQYF.